This TCR beta chain comes out of a study of T cell repertoires in cytomegalovirus infection. Whole-study context: As its CMV epitopes, the study selected recently identified HLA-C-restricted and well-studied HLA-B-restricted targets. Carrying CMV and the relevant HLA type showed in public TCR beta signatures.

General study findings and limits: HLA-C-restricted, CMV-specific TCR beta clonotypes were dominant ex vivo.

Each CDR3 protein is one row after TCRdb ran MiXCR on the reads. The table includes 700,000 to 850,000 distinct CDR3 sequences, 30% to 35% detected once. This clonotype was seen many times. Its antigen remains unidentified. The V gene end was trimmed by 0 bases and the J gene end by 4 bases; junction bases not matched to a gene: 6. The CDR3 consists of 15 residues. Germline V gene data show CDR1 as DFQATT and CDR2 as SNEGSKA (reference sequence). The J gene is TRBJ2-7, the V gene TRBV20-1; 10 bases agree with TRBD2. This clonotype originated in a human donor in good health (CMV status not recorded). Some clones in this sample may be carry-over from other donors' samples. The sample here was cultured CD8+ T cells from PBMCs, taken from culture after CMV antigen stimulation. CDR3 loop: CSARDREGLAYEQYF. CDR3 nucleotides: TGCAGTGCTAGAGATAGGGAGGGACTAGCGTACGAGCAGTACTTC.